The sequence of this T cell receptor (beta chain) was determined in a study of T cell responses to AZD1222 COVID-19 vaccine (dated by TCRdb to the early 2020s). For the wider study: AZD1222 recipients given second doses at about 4 weeks or at about 12 weeks were pooled, since spike-specific TCR depth and breadth were not found to differ between the two schedules. Trial participants were enrolled into age subgroups of 18-55, 56-69 and 70-plus years, which contained around 150, 28 and 57 TCR-sequenced participants, respectively. A total of over 230 trial participants underwent TCR sequencing, of whom 207 received two doses of AZD1222 and about 25 received two doses of the MenACWY control vaccine. Broad study findings and their caveats: The 56-69-year group was small, and its depth increase did not reach significance, likely because of low power. No day 14 peak-response samples were available, so repertoires were characterized only after the peak T cell response. Conclusions about previously exposed vaccinees are limited, since just 5 to 7 AZD1222 recipients were seropositive for SARS-CoV-2 at baseline. Epitopes outside the regions mutated in the B.1.351 and B.1.1.7 variants were reportedly recognized by nearly half of the unique spike-specific TCRs. The whole spike protein was spanned by vaccine-associated CD4 TCRs, and dominant responses were seen in regions 160-218 and 743-854. After two AZD1222 doses, both the breadth and the depth of spike-specific TCRs were significantly higher than at day 0 and than in MenACWY recipients. Participants were mostly white British, with more females than males. The authors suggested clonal diversity may have been underestimated.

The CDR3 regions of human TCRbeta chains were subjected to immunosequencing. In the original analysis: TCRs in the repertoires were compared against a reference library of SARS-CoV-2-specific TCRs that had been generated with the MIRA antigen-specificity platform. Breadth was defined as the fraction of unique TCRs that were SARS-CoV-2-associated, and depth was defined as the fraction of total T cells that were SARS-CoV-2-associated. Using the MIRA data, each spike-specific TCR was mapped to the spike region that the TCR reacts to and placed in a CD4 or CD8 class. Log10-transformed breadth and depth values were compared by one-way ANOVA with Sidak's multiple comparisons tests. This immuneACCESS table, as held by TCRdb, lists in-frame sequences with V and J called but not all clones. Of the missing ones, under half trace to an unresolved V gene in checked studies; the others have no known cause. V and J calls and clone size follow that table, whereas D and trimming were derived from the DNA. The sample table holds roughly 120,000 clones, of which 80% to 85% were seen once. About 9% of the sample comes from the top ten.

The junction carries 7 bases between V and J, which are trimmed by 3 bases and 4 bases respectively. Including cysteine and phenylalanine, the CDR3 has 13 amino acids. The DNA shown is the 39-base CDR3, in frame from base 1. Via the germline V gene (reference sequence), CDR1 is LNHDA and CDR2 SQIVND. This clone was seen only once. This clone's antigen is unknown. Base-call qualities are not available, and no considerably larger clone is one nucleotide away. The sample's time point, from its label and the paper: baseline before first vaccination. Vaccinee samples came from UK trials COV001 and COV002, including a single-blind randomized controlled phase 2/3 trial of AZD1222 (ChAdOx1 nCoV-19) in healthy adults. Trial participant PBMC samples were collected at day 0 and day 28 after the second dose for TCRbeta chain sequencing.

The V gene is TRBV19 and the J gene is TRBJ1-5, with no confident D gene call. The receptor was isolated from an adult in good health. This sample comprised peripheral blood, obtained on day 0 of AZD1222 vaccination. The nucleotide sequence is given as TGTGCCAGTAGTATCCCCAATAATCAGCCCCAGCATTTT. It specifies CASSIPNNQPQHF.